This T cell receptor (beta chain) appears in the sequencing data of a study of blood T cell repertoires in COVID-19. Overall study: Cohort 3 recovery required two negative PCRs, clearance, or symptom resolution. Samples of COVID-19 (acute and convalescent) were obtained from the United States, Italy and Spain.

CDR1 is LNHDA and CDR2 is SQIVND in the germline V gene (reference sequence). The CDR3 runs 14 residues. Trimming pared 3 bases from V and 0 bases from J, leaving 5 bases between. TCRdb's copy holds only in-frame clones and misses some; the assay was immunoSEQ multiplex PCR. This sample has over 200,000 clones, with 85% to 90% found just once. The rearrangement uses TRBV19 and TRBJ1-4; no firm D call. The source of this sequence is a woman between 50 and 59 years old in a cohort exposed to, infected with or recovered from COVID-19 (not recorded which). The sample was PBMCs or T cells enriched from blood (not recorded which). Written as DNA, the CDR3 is TGTGCCAGTAGTATCCTAGCAACTAATGAAAAACTGTTTTTT. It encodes CASSILATNEKLFF.